This TCR beta chain came from a study of chemoradiotherapy in HPV16-positive cancers. Germline CDR1 MNHEY, CDR2 SMNVEV (reference sequence). The CDR3 runs 14 residues. Trimming removed 0 bases at V and 2 bases at J, with 8 bases between. This table comes from immunoSEQ multiplex PCR, and its TCRdb copy is limited to in-frame clones, with some not included. The table lists about 7,500 clones, roughly two thirds of them singletons. The sequence came from a human donor with HPV-associated anogenital cancer. The chain recombines TRBV27 with TRBJ2-7; D not certain. The sample was tumor tissue, taken from a patient who underwent chemoradiotherapy. CDR3 sequence: CASSLSVRAYEQYF. Written as DNA, the CDR3 is TGTGCCAGCAGTTTATCTGTCAGAGCCTACGAGCAGTACTTC.